This record looks at one T cell receptor beta chain sequence and its context. Germline V gene data show CDR1 as SGDLS and CDR2 as YYNGEE. V was clipped by 2 bases and J by 3 bases, with 8 bases between them. This CDR3 comprises 13 residues. The sample belongs to a study of blood T cell repertoires in COVID-19. Clones were read by immunoSEQ multiplex PCR, and TCRdb kept only the in-frame ones, dropping some. The table shows about 120,000 clones, with roughly 84% occurring only once. This chain connects TRBV9 to TRBJ1-1, with D perhaps TRBD1 (5 bases). Sequencing was performed on peripheral blood. This receptor was taken from a man aged 60-69 years with acute or convalescent COVID-19. The CDR3 DNA reads TGTGCCAGCAGCGTTCGGGGGGACACTGAAGCTTTCTTT. It encodes CASSVRGDTEAFF.